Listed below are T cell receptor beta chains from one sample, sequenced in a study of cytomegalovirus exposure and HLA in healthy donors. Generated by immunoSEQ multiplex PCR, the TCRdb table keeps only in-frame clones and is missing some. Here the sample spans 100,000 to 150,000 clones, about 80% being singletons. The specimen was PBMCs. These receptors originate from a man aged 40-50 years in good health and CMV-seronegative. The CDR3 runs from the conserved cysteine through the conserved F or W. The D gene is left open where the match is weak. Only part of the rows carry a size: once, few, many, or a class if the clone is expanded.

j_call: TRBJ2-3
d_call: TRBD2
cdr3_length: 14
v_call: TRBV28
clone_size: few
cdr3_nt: TGTGCCAGCATCGGCGGGGGGCCGATTGATACGCAGTATTTT
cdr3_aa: CASIGGGPIDTQYF

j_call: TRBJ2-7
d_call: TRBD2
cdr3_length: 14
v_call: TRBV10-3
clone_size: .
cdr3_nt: TGTGCCATCAGTATGGGACTAGCGGATTACGAGCAGTACTTC
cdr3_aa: CAISMGLADYEQYF

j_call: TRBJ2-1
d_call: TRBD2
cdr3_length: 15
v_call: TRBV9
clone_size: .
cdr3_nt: TGTGCCAGCAGCTCAGACCTAGCGGGGTACAATGAGCAGTTCTTC
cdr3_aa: CASSSDLAGYNEQFF

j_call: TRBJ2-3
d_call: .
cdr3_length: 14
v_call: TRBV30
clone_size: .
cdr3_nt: TGTGCCTGGAACCGGGACACTACCACAGATACGCAGTATTTT
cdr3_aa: CAWNRDTTTDTQYF

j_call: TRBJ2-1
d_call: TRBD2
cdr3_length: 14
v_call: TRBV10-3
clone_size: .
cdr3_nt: TGTGCCATCAGTGTAGGCGGGGGGACGGATGAGCAGTTCTTC
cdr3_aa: CAISVGGGTDEQFF

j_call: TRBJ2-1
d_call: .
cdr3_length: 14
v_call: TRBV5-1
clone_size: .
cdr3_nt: TGCGCCAGCAGCTTGGCCCCCCCTACGGATGAGCAGTTCTTC
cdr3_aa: CASSLAPPTDEQFF

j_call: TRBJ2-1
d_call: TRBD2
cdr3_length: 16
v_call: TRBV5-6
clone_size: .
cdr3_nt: TGTGCCAGCTACATCTCCGGGAGGACTTCCTACAATGAGCAGTTCTTC
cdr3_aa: CASYISGRTSYNEQFF

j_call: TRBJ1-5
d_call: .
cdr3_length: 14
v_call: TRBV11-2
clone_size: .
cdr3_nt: TGTGCCAGCAGCCAGGGCGGGGGCCCTTTGCCCCAGCATTTT
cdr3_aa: CASSQGGGPLPQHF

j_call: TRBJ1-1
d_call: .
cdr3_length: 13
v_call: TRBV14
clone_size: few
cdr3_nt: TGTGCCAGCAGCTGGGCCCTTAACACTGAAGCTTTCTTT
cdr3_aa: CASSWALNTEAFF

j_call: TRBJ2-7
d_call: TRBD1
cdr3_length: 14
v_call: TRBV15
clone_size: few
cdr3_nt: TGTGCCACCAGCACCGGGACAGCCGGTGGCAAGCAGTACTTC
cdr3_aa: CATSTGTAGGKQYF

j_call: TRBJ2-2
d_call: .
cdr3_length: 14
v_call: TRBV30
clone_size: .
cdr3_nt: TGTGCCTGGATGCAGGGCTCGAACACCGGGGAGCTGTTTTTT
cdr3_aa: CAWMQGSNTGELFF

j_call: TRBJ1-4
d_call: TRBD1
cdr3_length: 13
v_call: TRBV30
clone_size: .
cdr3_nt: TGTGCCTGGGCCGGGACAGGGCGGGAAAAACTGTTTTTT
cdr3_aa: CAWAGTGREKLFF

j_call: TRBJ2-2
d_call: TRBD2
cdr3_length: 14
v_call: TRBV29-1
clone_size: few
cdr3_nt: TGCAGCGTTGAATCCGGGAGGGCCACCGGGGAGCTGTTTTTT
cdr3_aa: CSVESGRATGELFF

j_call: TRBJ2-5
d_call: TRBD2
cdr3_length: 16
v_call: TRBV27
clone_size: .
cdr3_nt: TGTGCCAGCAGTTTATCTCGACTAGCGGGAGAAGAGACCCAGTACTTC
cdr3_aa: CASSLSRLAGEETQYF

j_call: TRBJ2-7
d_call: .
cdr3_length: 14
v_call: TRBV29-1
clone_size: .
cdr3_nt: TGCAGCGCCAAAATCGGCGGACAGTATGGCGAGCAGTACTTC
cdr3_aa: CSAKIGGQYGEQYF

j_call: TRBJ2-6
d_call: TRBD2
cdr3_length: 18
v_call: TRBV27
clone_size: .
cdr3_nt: TGTGCCAGCAGTGCCCGGGGGGGTTACAACTCTGGGGCCAACGTCCTGACTTTC
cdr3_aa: CASSARGGYNSGANVLTF

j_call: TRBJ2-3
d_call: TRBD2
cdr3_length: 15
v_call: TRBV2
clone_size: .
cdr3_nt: TGTGCCAGCAGTGAGGCTAGCGGTTACACAGATACGCAGTATTTT
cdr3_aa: CASSEASGYTDTQYF

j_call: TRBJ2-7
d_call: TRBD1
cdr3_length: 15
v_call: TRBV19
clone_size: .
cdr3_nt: TGTGCCAGTAGTACAAACAGGGGGCGAGACTACGAGCAGTACTTC
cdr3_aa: CASSTNRGRDYEQYF

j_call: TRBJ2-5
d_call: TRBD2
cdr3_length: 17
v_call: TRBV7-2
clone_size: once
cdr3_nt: TGTGCCAGCAGCTTAGTGGGTCGGGGGGGTCCAAGGACGACCCAGTACTTC
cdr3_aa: CASSLVGRGGPRTTQYF

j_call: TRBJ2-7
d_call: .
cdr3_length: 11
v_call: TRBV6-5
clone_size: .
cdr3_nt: TGTGCCAGCAGGAACAACTACGAGCAGTACTTC
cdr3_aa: CASRNNYEQYF

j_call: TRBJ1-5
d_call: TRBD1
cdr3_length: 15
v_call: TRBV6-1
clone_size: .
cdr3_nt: TGTGCCAGCAGTTCCACCGGGACAGGCAATCAGCCCCAGCATTTT
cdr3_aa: CASSSTGTGNQPQHF

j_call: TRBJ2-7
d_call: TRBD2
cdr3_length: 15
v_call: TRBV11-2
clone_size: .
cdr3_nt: TGTGCCAGCAGCAGGACTAGCGGGCAGTCCTACGAGCAGTACTTC
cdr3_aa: CASSRTSGQSYEQYF

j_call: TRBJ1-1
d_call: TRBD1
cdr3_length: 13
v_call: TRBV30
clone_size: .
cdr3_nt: TGTGCCTGGGGACAGGGGAAGAACACTGAAGCTTTCTTT
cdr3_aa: CAWGQGKNTEAFF

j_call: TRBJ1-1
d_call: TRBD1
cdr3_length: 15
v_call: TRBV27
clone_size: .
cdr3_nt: TGTGCCAGCAGTTTATCCGGACAGGGTTGGACTGAAGCTTTCTTT
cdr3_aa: CASSLSGQGWTEAFF

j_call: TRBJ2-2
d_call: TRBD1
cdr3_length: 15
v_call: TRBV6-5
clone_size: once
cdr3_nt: TGTGCCAGCAGTTGGACAGGGAAGAACACCGGGGAGCTGTTTTTT
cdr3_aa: CASSWTGKNTGELFF

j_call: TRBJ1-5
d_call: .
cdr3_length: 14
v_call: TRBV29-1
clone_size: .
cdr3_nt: TGCAGCGTACGAGGGTCGGGGGGGGATCAGCCCCAGCATTTT
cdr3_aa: CSVRGSGGDQPQHF

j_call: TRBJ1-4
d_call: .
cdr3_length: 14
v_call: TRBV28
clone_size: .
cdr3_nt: TGTGCCAGCAGTTTAATGGGGGCAGGGGAAAAACTGTTTTTT
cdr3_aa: CASSLMGAGEKLFF

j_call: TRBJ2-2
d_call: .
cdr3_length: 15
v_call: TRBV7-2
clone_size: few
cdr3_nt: TGTGCCAGCAGCTTCGGATCAGGGTACACCGGGGAGCTGTTTTTT
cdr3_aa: CASSFGSGYTGELFF

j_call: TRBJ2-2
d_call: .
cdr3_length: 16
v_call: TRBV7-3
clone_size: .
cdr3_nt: TGTGCCAGCAGCTTAAGTGGCCAGGGGAACACCGGGGAGCTGTTTTTT
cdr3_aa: CASSLSGQGNTGELFF

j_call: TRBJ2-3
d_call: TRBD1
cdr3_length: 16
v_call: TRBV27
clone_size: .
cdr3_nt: TGTGCCAGCAGTCAGGGGACAGGGTCAGTTCTAGATACGCAGTATTTT
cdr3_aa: CASSQGTGSVLDTQYF

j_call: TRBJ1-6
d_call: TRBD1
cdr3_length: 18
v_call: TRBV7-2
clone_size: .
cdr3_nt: TGTGCCAGCAGCCCAGGGGGGACAGGGGCGACCTATAATTCACCCCTCCACTTT
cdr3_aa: CASSPGGTGATYNSPLHF

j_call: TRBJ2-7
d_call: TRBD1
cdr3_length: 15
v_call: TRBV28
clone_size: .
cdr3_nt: TGTGCCAGCAGTTCCGCCGGGACAGGGATTTACGAGCAGTACTTC
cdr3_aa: CASSSAGTGIYEQYF

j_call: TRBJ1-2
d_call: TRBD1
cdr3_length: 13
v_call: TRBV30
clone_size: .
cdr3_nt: TGTGCCTGGAGTCCCGGGACAGTCCATGGCTACACCTTC
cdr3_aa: CAWSPGTVHGYTF

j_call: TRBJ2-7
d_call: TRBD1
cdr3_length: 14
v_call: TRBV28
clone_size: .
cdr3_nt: TGTGCCAGCAGTCTACGACAGGGGGACGGCGAGCAGTACTTC
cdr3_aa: CASSLRQGDGEQYF

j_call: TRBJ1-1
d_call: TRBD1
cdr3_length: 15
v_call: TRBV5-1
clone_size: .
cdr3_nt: TGCGCCAGCAGCTCGGGGACAGGTTCGAACACTGAAGCTTTCTTT
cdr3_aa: CASSSGTGSNTEAFF

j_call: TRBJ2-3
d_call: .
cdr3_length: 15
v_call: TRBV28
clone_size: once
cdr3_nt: TGTGCCAGCAGTTTTAGCGGTTTTAGCACAGATACGCAGTATTTT
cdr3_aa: CASSFSGFSTDTQYF

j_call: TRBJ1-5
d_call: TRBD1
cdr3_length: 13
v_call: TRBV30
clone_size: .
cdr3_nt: TGTGCCTGGAGTGACAGGGGAGGACAGCCCCAGCATTTT
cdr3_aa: CAWSDRGGQPQHF

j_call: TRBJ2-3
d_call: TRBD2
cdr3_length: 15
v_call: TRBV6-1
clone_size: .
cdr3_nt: TGTGCCAGCAGATGGACTAGCGGGGAAGGAGATACGCAGTATTTT
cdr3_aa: CASRWTSGEGDTQYF

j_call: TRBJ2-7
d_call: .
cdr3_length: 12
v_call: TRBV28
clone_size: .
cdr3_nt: TGTGCCAGCAGTGACAAACGGTACGAGCAGTACTTC
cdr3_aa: CASSDKRYEQYF

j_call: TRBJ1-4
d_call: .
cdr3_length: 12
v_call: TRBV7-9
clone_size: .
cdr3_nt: TGTGCCAGCAGCTTCCTTAATGAAAAACTGTTTTTT
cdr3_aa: CASSFLNEKLFF

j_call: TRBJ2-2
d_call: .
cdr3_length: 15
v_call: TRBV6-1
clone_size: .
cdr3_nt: TGTGCCAGCAGTGGCCCATTGGGCGTAACCGGGGAGCTGTTTTTT
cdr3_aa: CASSGPLGVTGELFF

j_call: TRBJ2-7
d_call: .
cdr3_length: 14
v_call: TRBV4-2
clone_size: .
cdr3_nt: TGTGCCAGCAGCCAAGTGGGACAACCCTACGAGCAGTACTTC
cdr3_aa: CASSQVGQPYEQYF

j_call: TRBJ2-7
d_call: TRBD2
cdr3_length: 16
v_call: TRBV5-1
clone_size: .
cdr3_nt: TGCGCCAGCCTCCTAAGGGACTACCACTTCTCCTACGAGCAGTACTTC
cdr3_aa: CASLLRDYHFSYEQYF

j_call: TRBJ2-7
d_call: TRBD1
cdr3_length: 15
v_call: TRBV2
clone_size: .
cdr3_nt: TGTGCCAGCAGTGAACAGGCAGGGGGCGGTTACGAGCAGTACTTC
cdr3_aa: CASSEQAGGGYEQYF

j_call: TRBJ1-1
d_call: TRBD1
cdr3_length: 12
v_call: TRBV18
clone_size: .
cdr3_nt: TGTGCCAGCTCCCGACGGGGACAGGAAGCTTTCTTT
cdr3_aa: CASSRRGQEAFF

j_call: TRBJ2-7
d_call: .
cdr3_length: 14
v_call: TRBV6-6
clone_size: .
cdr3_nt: TGTGCCAGCAGTTACTCGGAGGGCTCCTACGAGCAGTACTTC
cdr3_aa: CASSYSEGSYEQYF

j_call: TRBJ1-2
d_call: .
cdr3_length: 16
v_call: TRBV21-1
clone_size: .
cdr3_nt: TGTGCCAGCAGCAAAGGCAGGGTCCCCAACACGTATGGCTACACCTTC
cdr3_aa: CASSKGRVPNTYGYTF

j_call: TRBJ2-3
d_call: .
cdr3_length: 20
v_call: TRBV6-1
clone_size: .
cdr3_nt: TGTGCCAGCAGTGACGGCGGAAAATTCCAACCCAGCGCCCGCACAGATACGCAGTATTTT
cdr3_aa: CASSDGGKFQPSARTDTQYF

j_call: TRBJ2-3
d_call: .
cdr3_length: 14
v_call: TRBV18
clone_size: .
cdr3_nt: TGTGCCAGCTCACCGACTACCGTCACAGATACGCAGTATTTT
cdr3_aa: CASSPTTVTDTQYF

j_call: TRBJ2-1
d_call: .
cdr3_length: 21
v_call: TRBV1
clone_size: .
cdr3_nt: TGCACCAGCAGCCAAGATGGTTTGTTGTTAGCGGGAGATCTGGTGTACAATGAGCAGTTCTTC
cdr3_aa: CTSSQDGLLLAGDLVYNEQFF

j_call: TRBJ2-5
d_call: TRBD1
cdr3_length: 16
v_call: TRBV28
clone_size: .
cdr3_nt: TGTGCCAGCAGTACCTCGGGACAGGGGTTTGGGGAGACCCAGTACTTC
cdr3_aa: CASSTSGQGFGETQYF

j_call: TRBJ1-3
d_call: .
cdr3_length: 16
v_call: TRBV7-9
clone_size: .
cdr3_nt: TGTGCCAGCAGCGTACAGGGTACGAGCTCTGGAAACACCATATATTTT
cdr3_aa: CASSVQGTSSGNTIYF

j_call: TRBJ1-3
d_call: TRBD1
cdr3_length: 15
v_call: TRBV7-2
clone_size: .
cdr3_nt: TGTGCCAGCAGCCCTGTTCGGACAGGGAAAAACACCATATATTTT
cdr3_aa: CASSPVRTGKNTIYF

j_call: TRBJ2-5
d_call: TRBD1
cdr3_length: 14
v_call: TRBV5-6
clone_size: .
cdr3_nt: TGTGCCAGCAGCTTCGGACAGGGCCAAGAGACCCAGTACTTC
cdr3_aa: CASSFGQGQETQYF

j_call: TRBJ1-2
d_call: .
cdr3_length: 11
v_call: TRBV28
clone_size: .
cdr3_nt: TGTGCCATAGTAGCTAACTATGGCTACACCTTC
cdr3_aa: CAIVANYGYTF

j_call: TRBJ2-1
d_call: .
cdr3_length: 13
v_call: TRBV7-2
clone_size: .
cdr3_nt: TGTGCCAGCAGCCTGACAGAATACAATGAGCAGTTCTTC
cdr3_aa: CASSLTEYNEQFF